This TCR beta chain was captured by sequencing in a study of T cells in Graves' hyperthyroidism and ophthalmopathy (dated by TCRdb to between 2018 and 2021). Concerning the study at large: To identify TCR V-J signatures that set the groups apart, the researchers used a discovery cohort of roughly 100 patients, made up of around 40 with Graves' ophthalmopathy and 57 with stable Graves' hyperthyroidism. Whether ophthalmopathy could be predicted prospectively was tested in an independent validation cohort made up of about 18 hyperthyroidism patients plus 17 patients who later progressed to ophthalmopathy. The approximately 100 discovery patients were randomly split 7:3 into training and test sets. The study also compared thyroid tissue and blood T-cell repertoires from more than five Graves' hyperthyroidism patients. After blood sampling, hyperthyroidism patients were treated with methimazole at a starting dose of 30 mg daily, and ophthalmopathy patients were treated with high-dose intravenous methylprednisolone. The paper describes TCR Vbeta CDR3 sequencing of 120 to 150 peripheral blood samples, made up of 40 to 45 ophthalmopathy patients, more than 70 hyperthyroidism patients and 17 progressor patients. What the work shows at the level of the full study, not this receptor alone: A model built on a 13 V-J signature distinguished ophthalmopathy from stable hyperthyroidism, reaching roughly 88% sensitivity and around 81% specificity in cross-validation and 80%/75% in testing. Most expanded thyroid clonotypes (frequency above 0.001) were also detected in blood, suggesting blood repertoires may reflect thyroid immune responses. In validation, the model predicted progression to ophthalmopathy with 55% to 71% sensitivity and 72% to 85% specificity, a median of approximately 6.5 months before onset. Sample size was not statistically predetermined, and investigators were not blinded to group allocation.

This clonotype was found many times. It has no known antigen specificity. Per-base quality was not reported, and no clone a single base away is much larger than it. The CDR3 sequence holds 12 residues, the cysteine and phenylalanine included. The DNA shown is the 36-base CDR3, in frame from base 1. Unmatched junction bases come to 1, with V trimmed by 4 bases and J by 7 bases. Based on the germline V gene (reference sequence), the CDR1 and CDR2 sequences are LNHDA and SQIVND. The study excluded patients with uncontrolled infections, other autoimmune diseases, pregnancy or lactation. Diagnoses were established on the basis of clinical symptoms, serum thyroxine and TRAb, thyroid ultrasound, and orbital computed tomography. Total RNA was extracted with Trizol reagent, and quality was checked on an Agilent 2100 Bioanalyzer. The TCR beta CDR3 regions were amplified from the RNA transcripts. For the first round of RT-PCR on the TCR CDR3, the HTBI primer set was used together with the Qiagen OneStep RT-PCR kit. Libraries were constructed in a second round of multiplex PCR, after which size selection and purification were performed. Paired-end sequencing of the libraries was performed with 100 bp reads on an Illumina HiSeq2000. Per the original workflow: Raw data were processed with SOAPnuke, discarding reads with adapters, uncalled bases, mean Phred below 15, or no exact constant-primer or identifier match. COPE v1.2.5 was used to merge the high-quality paired reads, and each unique nucleotide sequence was defined as a clonotype. MiTCR v1.1 was used to align clonotypes to the IMGT TRBV, TRBD and TRBJ reference segments. Analysis was restricted to V-J combinations with a frequency above 0.0001, which covered about 99% of repertoires. The TCS score was defined as F50 (clonal expansion) divided by E x V (chaos), with BLOSUM62-based TCRdist calculated between CDR3 peptides within each V-J. Welch's t-statistics and random forest reduced 500 to 650 V-J features to roughly 13, which were used in a naive Bayes classifier (R e1071). The similarity between thyroid and blood repertoires was quantified using the Morisita-Horn index. In-frame beta chains were kept once TCRdb had trimmed the public reads at Q25 with fastp and called clones with MiXCR. A single entry per CDR3 protein holds the most common genes and DNA from its merged rows. TCRdb's processing, not the authors', yielded these V and J calls. The sample includes around 660,000 distinct CDR3 sequences, with less than 45% observed a single time. Approximately 7.2% of the sample lies in the top ten.

The chain is encoded by TRBV19 joined to TRBJ1-2; 9 bases in between match TRBD1. The TCR was taken from an adult man with Graves' disease, either hyperthyroidism or ophthalmopathy (not recorded which). Specimen: peripheral blood or thyroid tissue (not recorded which). The CDR3 sequence is CASSTGQGGYTF. In nucleotide form, the sequence is TGTGCCAGTAGTACGGGACAGGGTGGCTACACCTTC. With all but the CDR3 taken from the reference TRBV19 and TRBJ1-2 genes, the full variable domain is: DGGITQSPKYLFRKEGQNVTLSCEQNLNHDAMYWYRQDPGQGLRLIYYSQIVNDFQKGDIAEGYSVSREKKESFPLTVTSAQKNPTAFYLCASSTGQGGYTFGSGTRLTVV.